What follows are 12 T cell receptor beta chains derived from one specimen sequenced in a study of T-cell reconstitution after alpha-beta-depleted transplantation in children. For TCRbeta, the library was prepared with unique molecular identifiers. TCRdb re-called the PCR reads with MiXCR, one entry per CDR3 protein. Counted here are fewer than 1 million distinct CDR3 sequences, around 17% occurring once; the ten biggest clones make up around 5%. The sample here was PBMCs, mostly from graft donor cells, taken 360 days after TCRalphabeta/CD19-depleted stem cell transplant. The receptors were sampled from a male patient aged 10 to 17 who had a stem cell transplant for acute lymphoblastic leukemia, so the T cells may come from the graft donor.

A few counts support this clonotype. This rearrangement joins TRBV6-5 to TRBJ1-1; TRBD1 matches 9 bases. Germline CDR1 is MNHEY and CDR2 is SVGAGI. After removal of 0 bases from V and 3 bases from J, the junction contained 5 bases not matched to a gene. The CDR3 has 16 amino acids. DNA for the CDR3: TGTGCCAGCAGTTACTCGAGGACAGGGGAGGACACTGAAGCTTTCTTT. Translating gives CASSYSRTGEDTEAFF.

This clonotype was detected only a few times. The chain carries TRBV25-1 and TRBJ1-2; 9 positions agree with TRBD1. Germline V gene sequence: CDR1 MGHDK, CDR2 SYGVNS. The CDR3 is 16 residues long. Germline trimming cut 3 bases from V and 4 bases from J; bases unmatched to any gene: 9. CDR3 nucleotide sequence: TGTGCCAGCAGTGATTCCGGGACAGGGTATGGCTATGGCTACACCTTC. Protein: CASSDSGTGYGYGYTF.

This clonotype was detected many times. The rearrangement joins TRBV4-1 to TRBJ2-7; D unclear. Germline CDR1 reads MGHRA; CDR2 reads YSYEKL. V lost 1 base and J lost 2, with 9 bases in between. The CDR3 covers 14 residues. DNA for the CDR3: TGCGCCAGCAGCCAAGGGCTTTTAGCCTACGAGCAGTACTTC. Protein product: CASSQGLLAYEQYF.

This clonotype was detected a few times. The chain joins TRBV5-1 to TRBJ2-1, with 10 bases aligning to TRBD2. The CDR3 is 17 amino acids. V lost 4 bases, J lost 1 base, and 8 bases stayed unmatched. Germline V gene data show CDR1 as SGHRS and CDR2 as YFSETQ. The CDR3 coding sequence is TGCGCCAGCAGCAGCTCCAGCGGGAGGGCTTCCTACAATGAGCAGTTCTTC. Translated, it gives CASSSSSGRASYNEQFF.

The chain links TRBV2 to TRBJ2-5; D might be TRBD2 (6 bases). Per germline, CDR1 SNHLY and CDR2 FYNNEI. Deletions cut 5 bases from V and 0 bases from J, with 13 bases between. CDR3 length equals 15 residues. CDR3 sequence: CASSSSGENQETQYF. The DNA of the CDR3 is TGTGCCAGCAGTTCGTCGGGGGAAAACCAAGAGACCCAGTACTTC.

The table lists this clonotype with a few counts. The rearrangement joins TRBV5-1 to TRBJ1-2; the D gene is possibly TRBD1 (5 bases). The germline gives CDR1 SGHRS, CDR2 YFSETQ. Trimming left V 0 bases short and J 4 bases short, with 13 bases between. This CDR3 spans 15 amino acids. The CDR3: CASSLDGGLGYGYTF. In DNA, the CDR3 is TGCGCCAGCAGCTTGGACGGGGGACTGGGCTATGGCTACACCTTC.

The chain uses TRBV4-2 and TRBJ2-7; D remains ambiguous. V was shortened by 1 base and J by 2 bases, with 12 bases between the two germline ends. CDR1 is LGHNA, CDR2 YNFKEQ, per germline. The CDR3 loop spans 15 amino acids. The DNA for the CDR3 is TGTGCCAGCAGCCAAGTATCTAGTCTAGCCTACGAGCAGTACTTC. Translated: CASSQVSSLAYEQYF.

The chain joins TRBV15 to TRBJ1-6; D perhaps matches TRBD1 (6 bases). Germline V gene data show CDR1 as LNHNV and CDR2 as YYDKDF (reference sequence). V lost 3 bases and J lost 11, with 23 bases in between. The length of the CDR3 is 17 residues. The CDR3 region has the DNA TGTGCCACCAGCAGGCATTTGGACAGAAGCGATAGTCCACCCCTCCACTTT. It codes for CATSRHLDRSDSPPLHF.

J is TRBJ2-4 and V is TRBV20-1, with 10 nucleotides matching TRBD1. J was trimmed by 7 bases and V by 5 bases; bases with no gene match: 11. The CDR3 loop spans 15 amino acids. In germline, CDR1 is DFQATT, CDR2 SNEGSKA (reference sequence). The CDR3 spells CSAVPGQGKGNIQYF. CDR3 in DNA: TGCAGTGCTGTTCCGGGACAGGGGAAGGGGAACATTCAGTACTTC.

The sample holds a few counts of this clonotype. The chain recombines TRBV3-1 with TRBJ2-1, with no clear D. Germline CDR1 and CDR2: LGHDT and YNNKEL (reference sequence). The CDR3 covers 12 residues. Deletions cut 4 bases from V and 9 bases from J, with 10 bases between. The CDR3 is CASSLPEVEQFF. The CDR3 DNA reads as TGTGCCAGCAGCCTACCCGAGGTTGAGCAGTTCTTC.

The CDR3 spells CASRGRASPLHF. The CDR3 DNA reads TGCGCCAGCCGCGGAAGGGCCTCACCCCTCCACTTT. The chain recombines TRBV5-1 with TRBJ1-6; no firm D call. Per the germline V gene, CDR1 is SGHRS and CDR2 is YFSETQ. Trimming took off 7 bases at V and 10 bases at J, with 12 bases between the two ends. CDR3 length: 12 amino acids.

This chain connects TRBV29-1 to TRBJ2-5, with 11 bases that match TRBD2. Germline trimming cut 5 bases from V and 5 bases from J; bases unmatched to any gene: 13. There are 16 residues in the CDR3. The germline gives CDR1 SQVTM, CDR2 ANQGSEA. This CDR3 is CSVQALTSGKGETQYF. The CDR3 DNA follows: TGCAGCGTTCAGGCCCTGACTAGCGGGAAGGGGGAGACCCAGTACTTC.